This section outlines one T cell receptor beta chain sequence together with its context. The read gets to within 3 residues of the CDR3 end, and the germline J gene fills in the rest. The CDR3 is made up of 15 amino acids. V lost 0 bases to trimming and J lost 2 bases, with 9 bases between them. Germline V lookup: CDR1 SGHDT, CDR2 YYEEEE. Generated by immunoSEQ multiplex PCR, the TCRdb table keeps only in-frame clones and is missing some. This repertoire includes tens of thousands of clones. These data belong to a study of T cells in women clearing cervical HPV infection. The chain combines TRBV5-6 with TRBJ2-4; possible D gene TRBD1, 6 bases. Sequencing input: blood buffy coat. This clonotype was sampled from a woman aged 18-70 years with a cervical HPV16 infection that either progressed to CIN3+ or cleared (not recorded which). CDR3 bases read: TGTGCCAGCAGCTTGGTAGGGGGTTCCAAAAACATT. It is translated as CASSLVGGSKNI. The whole CDR3 is CASSLVGGSKNIQYF. The full variable domain, completed using reference TRBV5-6 and TRBJ2-4, is DAGVTQSPTHLIKTRGQQVTLRCSPKSGHDTVSWYQQALGQGPQFIFQYYEEEERQRGNFPDRFSGHQFPNYSSELNVNALLLGDSALYLCASSLVGGSKNIQYFGAGTRLSVL.